The rows below give T cell receptor beta chains drawn from one sample of a study of cytomegalovirus exposure and HLA in healthy donors. Clones were read by immunoSEQ multiplex PCR, and TCRdb kept only the in-frame ones, dropping some. This sample contains about 160,000 clones. The source material was PBMCs. Receptor source: an older woman in good health and CMV-seronegative. Both conserved end residues are part of each CDR3. Fields, in order: D gene, J gene, V gene, CDR3 DNA, CDR3 protein. The D gene is left open where the match is weak.

>-|TRBJ2-2|TRBV27
TGTGCCAGCCTCAGCGGGACAGGGAACACCGGGGAGCTGTTTTTT
CASLSGTGNTGELFF
>TRBD1|TRBJ1-3|TRBV5-5
TGTGCCAGCAGCTTGGGTTCCAGGACAGGCAGCTCTGGAAACACCATATATTTT
CASSLGSRTGSSGNTIYF
>TRBD2|TRBJ2-7|TRBV18
TGTGCCAGCTCCCCGAGTTGGGGGCTAGCGGGAAGAGAGCAGTACTTC
CASSPSWGLAGREQYF
>-|TRBJ1-1|TRBV12-5
TGTGCTAGTGGTTTGGGAAAAAAACAGGACCTAACAGGGAACACTGAAGCTTTCTTT
CASGLGKKQDLTGNTEAFF
>TRBD1|TRBJ1-4|TRBV18
TGTGCCAGCTCACCGGAGACAGGGTTCGAAAAACTGTTTTTT
CASSPETGFEKLFF
>TRBD2|TRBJ2-5|TRBV9
TGTGCCAGCAGCTACACGGGGGGGCCGTACCAAGAGACCCAGTACTTC
CASSYTGGPYQETQYF
>-|TRBJ1-2|TRBV6-6
TGTGCCAGCAGTGGGGCAGTCTATGGCTACACCTTC
CASSGAVYGYTF
>-|TRBJ1-1|TRBV15
TGTGCCACCAGCAGGGGGCCCAACACTGAAGCTTTCTTT
CATSRGPNTEAFF
>-|TRBJ2-3|TRBV7-9
TGTGCCAGCAGCTTACGGGGGTATACGCAGTATTTT
CASSLRGYTQYF
>TRBD1|TRBJ2-7|TRBV18
TGTGCCAGCTCACCCCTGACAGGGACAAACGAGCAGTACTTC
CASSPLTGTNEQYF
>TRBD2|TRBJ2-2|TRBV6-5
TGTGCCAGCAGTACTAGCGGGGAAGCCGGGGAGCTGTTTTTT
CASSTSGEAGELFF
>-|TRBJ2-7|TRBV7-9
TGTGCCAGCAGCCCCCGGTTCTCGACTAGTGCCTCCTACGAGCAGTACTTC
CASSPRFSTSASYEQYF
>-|TRBJ2-7|TRBV7-2
TGTGCCAGCAGCTTAACTGCAGGGGCCGAGCAGTACTTC
CASSLTAGAEQYF
>TRBD2|TRBJ2-2|TRBV11-3
TGTGCCAGCAGCTTAGGACTAGCGGGAGACGGGGAGCTGTTTTTT
CASSLGLAGDGELFF
>-|TRBJ1-5|TRBV7-2
TGTGCCAGCAGCTTATATAGCCTCCAGCAGCCCCAGCATTTT
CASSLYSLQQPQHF